This is a list of T cell receptor beta chains from one sample in a study of T cells after yellow fever vaccination. TCRdb processed the 5' RACE reads anew with MiXCR; each CDR3 protein has one entry. The table has 500,000 to 700,000 distinct CDR3 sequences, over 15% seen once. The sequencing used PBMCs, collected 15 days after the yellow fever booster vaccination. The source of these receptors is a young man who received the YFV17D yellow fever vaccine. Both conserved end residues are part of each CDR3. D genes are given only for firm matches. Size values are once, few and many counts, or a class for expanded clones, and some rows have none.

TRBJ1-5 - TRBV6-6 - TGTGCCAGAGTTTTGGCCCAGCATTTT CARVLAQHF
TRBJ2-3 - TRBV12-3/TRBV12-4 few TGTGCCAGCAGCCCCGGGGGGCGGCTCACAGATACGCAGTATTTT CASSPGGRLTDTQYF
TRBJ2-5 TRBD2 TRBV12-3/TRBV12-4 - TGTGCCAGCAGCCACCCGGGGGGGGGTGTGGAGACCCAGTACTTC CASSHPGGGVETQYF
TRBJ2-7 - TRBV11-2 few TGTGCCAGCAGCTTAAGTCATAGCGGCTACGAGCAGTACTTC CASSLSHSGYEQYF
TRBJ2-1 TRBD1 TRBV5-4 - TGTGCCAGCAGCTTGCGTAAACAGGGGGCTGGCAATGAGCAGTTCTTC CASSLRKQGAGNEQFF
TRBJ2-5 TRBD2 TRBV7-8 - TGTGCCAGCAGCGACCCGGGACTAGCGATCGGAGAGACCCAGTACTTC CASSDPGLAIGETQYF
TRBJ2-7 - TRBV21-1 - TGTGCCAGCAGCAAAGTCGAGGCGGGAGGGGCCTACGAGCAGTACTTC CASSKVEAGGAYEQYF
TRBJ2-2 - TRBV15 few TGTGCCACCAGCAGAGAAGGGCCAGCTGACACCGGGGAGCTGTTTTTT CATSREGPADTGELFF
TRBJ2-3 - TRBV6-5 few TGTGCCAGCAGTTACTCGACGTCGGCAGATACGCAGTATTTT CASSYSTSADTQYF
TRBJ2-3 - TRBV5-1 - TGCGCCAGCAGCTTGGGACGGGACGTCGGCACAGATACGCAGTATTTT CASSLGRDVGTDTQYF
TRBJ2-7 - TRBV12-3/TRBV12-4 - TGTGCCAGCAGTAACCTCGCCTACGAGCAGTACTTC CASSNLAYEQYF
TRBJ2-7 - TRBV20-1 few TGCAGTGCTAGAGTACCCGCCTCCTACGAGCAGTACTTC CSARVPASYEQYF
TRBJ2-1 TRBD2 TRBV12-3/TRBV12-4 - TGTGCCAGCAGTTTAGCTCGTCGACTAGCGGGAAACAATGAGCAGTTCTTC CASSLARRLAGNNEQFF
TRBJ2-7 - TRBV7-2 few TGTGCCAGCAGCTTAAAGGGGGTTACCTACGAGCAGTACTTC CASSLKGVTYEQYF
TRBJ2-1 TRBD2 TRBV3-1 few TGTGCCAGCAGCCGGGAGGGCTCCTACAATGAGCAGTTCTTC CASSREGSYNEQFF
TRBJ2-7 - TRBV12-3/TRBV12-4 - TGTGCCAGCAGTTTCGGGGCTTCGATAGACGAGCAGTACTTC CASSFGASIDEQYF
TRBJ2-7 - TRBV29-1 few TGCAGCGTTGGCGTGGGCCCCGAGCAGTACTTC CSVGVGPEQYF
TRBJ2-7 - TRBV19 few TGTGCCACCAGTGGGCAGGGCTTTTACGAGCAGTACTTC CATSGQGFYEQYF
TRBJ2-2 TRBD1 TRBV29-1 few TGCAGCGCACAGGGACAGGGGCTATTAAACACCGGGGAGCTGTTTTTT CSAQGQGLLNTGELFF